This note documents a single T cell receptor (beta chain) sequence. Its target is not known. Using a J-beta primer mix together with a sample-barcoded 5' primer, a second PCR was run for roughly 6 to 12 cycles. TCRdb used MiXCR to reprocess the 5' RACE reads, holding one entry per CDR3 protein. In the table there are over 700,000 distinct CDR3 sequences, roughly 25% of which are singletons. This entry is derived from a study of blood T cells in healthy people across ages. Study-level findings and limits: It was the long-lived donors that had more naive CD4+ cells and higher diversity than aged donors. As naive T cell percentage varied, TCR beta diversity correlated strongly with it.

V lost 4 bases, J lost 3 bases, and 13 bases lay in between. This CDR3 has 15 residues. This same sample was also part of a study on T cells of mothers and their children. This second study notes: RNA extracted was entirely used for cDNA synthesis, about 1.6 ug per 15 ul. Overlap in related mother-child pairs always slightly exceeded unrelated pairs, never significantly.

This clonotype was obtained from a boy younger than 18 in good health. The V call is TRBV12-3 or TRBV12-4, the J call TRBJ1-5; D may be TRBD1 (6 bases). The material sequenced was blood. In DNA, the CDR3 is TGTGCCAGCAGTTCCCGGGGGCTATTCAATCAGCCCCAGCATTTT. As protein: CASSSRGLFNQPQHF.